This T cell receptor beta chain was sequenced during a study of T cell repertoires in cytomegalovirus infection. For the study at large: Researchers turned to recently identified HLA-C-restricted CMV epitopes as well as well-studied HLA-B-restricted ones. CMV infection together with matching HLA type was indicated by public TCR beta signatures.

Germline assignment: CDR1 MGHRA and CDR2 YSYEKL. V shed 1 base and J 5 bases; nucleotides not matched to a gene: 9. The CDR3 is 17 residues long. Overall study results and limits: HLA-C-restricted CMV clonotypes gave the most frequent clonotype in two of eight donors. Individuals carrying CMV plus the relevant HLA were identified by cumulative frequency of public TCR beta families.

The sample holds a few counts of this clonotype. Its antigen remains unidentified. MiXCR, run by TCRdb on the reads, gives a single entry per CDR3 protein. The data hold 160,000 or so distinct CDR3 sequences, with about a fifth observed a single time. Sequences were derived from CD8+ T cells from cultured PBMCs, sampled from culture after CMV antigen stimulation. This rearrangement joins TRBV4-1 to TRBJ2-7; 12 bases map to TRBD2. The source of this sequence is a human donor in good health (CMV status not recorded). Some clones in this sample may be carry-over from other donors' samples. CDR3 DNA: TGCGCCAGCAGCCAAGGGGCTAGCGGGGGGGCTTTGGACGAGCAGTACTTC. This codes for CASSQGASGGALDEQYF.